This paragraph reports one TCR beta chain. Its antigen is undetermined. This entry comes from a study of CD8 T cells in ankylosing spondylitis. Whole-study results and caveats: Significant enrichment of disease-linked clones was reportedly seen in matched ankylosing spondylitis synovial fluid.

Using its own MiXCR run on the 5' RACE reads, TCRdb lists one record per CDR3 protein. The sample shows about 160,000 distinct CDR3 sequences, just over 9.5% of them seen only once. This CDR3 is built from 15 residues. The V end was cut by 5 bases, the J end by 6 bases, with 17 bases between. Germline CDR1 reads MNHEY; CDR2 reads SVGEGT. V usage is TRBV6-2 or TRBV6-3 and J usage is TRBJ2-1, with D perhaps given as TRBD1 or TRBD2 (5 bases each). This TCR was recovered from a female donor with ankylosing spondylitis or in good health (not recorded which). The source material was blood, either unsorted or a sorted T cell fraction (not recorded which). The CDR3 loop reads CASSRWGRGANEQFF. The DNA of the CDR3 is TGTGCCAGCAGTAGGTGGGGGAGAGGGGCCAATGAGCAGTTCTTC.